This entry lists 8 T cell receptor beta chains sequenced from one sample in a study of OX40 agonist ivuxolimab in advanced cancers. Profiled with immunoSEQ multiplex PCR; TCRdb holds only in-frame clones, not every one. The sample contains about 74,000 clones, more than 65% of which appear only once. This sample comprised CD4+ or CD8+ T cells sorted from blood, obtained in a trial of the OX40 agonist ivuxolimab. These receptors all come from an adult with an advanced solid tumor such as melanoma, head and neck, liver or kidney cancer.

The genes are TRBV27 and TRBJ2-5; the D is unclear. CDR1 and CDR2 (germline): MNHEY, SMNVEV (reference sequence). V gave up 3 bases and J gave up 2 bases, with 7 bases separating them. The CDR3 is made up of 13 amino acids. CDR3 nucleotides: TGTGCCAGCAGTTTTAGGGTTCAAGAGACCCAGTACTTC. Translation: CASSFRVQETQYF.

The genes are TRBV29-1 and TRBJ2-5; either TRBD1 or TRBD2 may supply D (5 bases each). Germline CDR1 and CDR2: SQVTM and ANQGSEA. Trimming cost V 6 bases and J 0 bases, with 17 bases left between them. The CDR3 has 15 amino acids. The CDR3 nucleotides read TGCAGCGTCCTAGAGGGGACGGGGAACCAAGAGACCCAGTACTTC. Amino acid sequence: CSVLEGTGNQETQYF.

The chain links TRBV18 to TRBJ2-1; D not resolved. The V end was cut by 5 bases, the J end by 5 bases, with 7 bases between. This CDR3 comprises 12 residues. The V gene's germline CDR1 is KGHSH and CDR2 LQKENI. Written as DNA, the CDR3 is TGTGCCAGCTCATCTGCTAACAATGAGCAGTTCTTC. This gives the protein CASSSANNEQFF.

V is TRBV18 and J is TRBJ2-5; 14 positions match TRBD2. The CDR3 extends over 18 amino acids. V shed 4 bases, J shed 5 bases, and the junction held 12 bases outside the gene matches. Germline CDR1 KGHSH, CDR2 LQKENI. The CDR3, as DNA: TGTGCCAGCTCACAGACTCCGGGACTAGCGGGGGCTCAGGAGACCCAGTACTTC. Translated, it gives CASSQTPGLAGAQETQYF.

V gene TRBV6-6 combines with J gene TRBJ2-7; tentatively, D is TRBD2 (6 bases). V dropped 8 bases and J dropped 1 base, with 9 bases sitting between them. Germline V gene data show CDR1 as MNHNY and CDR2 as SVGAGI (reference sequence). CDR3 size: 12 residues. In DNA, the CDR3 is TGTGCCAGCGCGGGGTTATCCTACGAGCAGTACTTC. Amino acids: CASAGLSYEQYF.

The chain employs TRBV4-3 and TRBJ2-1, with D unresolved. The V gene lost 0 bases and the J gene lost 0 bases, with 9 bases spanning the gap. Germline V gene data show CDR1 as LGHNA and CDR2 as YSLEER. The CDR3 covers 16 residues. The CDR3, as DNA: TGCGCCAGCAGCCAAGAAAATGCGGCCTCCTACAATGAGCAGTTCTTC. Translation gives CASSQENAASYNEQFF.

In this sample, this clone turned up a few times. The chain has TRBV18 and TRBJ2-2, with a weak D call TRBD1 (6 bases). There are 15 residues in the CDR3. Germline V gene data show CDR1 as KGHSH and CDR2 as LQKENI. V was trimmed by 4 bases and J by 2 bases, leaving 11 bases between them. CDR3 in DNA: TGTGCCAGCTCACTTTCAGGGGTCAACACCGGGGAGCTGTTTTTT. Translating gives CASSLSGVNTGELFF.

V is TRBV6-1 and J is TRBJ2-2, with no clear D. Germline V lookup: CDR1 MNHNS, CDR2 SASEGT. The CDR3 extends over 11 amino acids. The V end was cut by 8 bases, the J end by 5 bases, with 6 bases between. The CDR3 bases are TGTGCCAGCGAGTCGACCGGGGAGCTGTTTTTT. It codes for CASESTGELFF.